Below, one T cell receptor (beta chain) is given with its context. Its antigen is not known. The sample is drawn from a study of shared clonotypes between healthy human individuals. Whole-study results and caveats: Represented diversity, genetic and exposure-history alike, was limited by few donors.

The junction had 6 bases not matched to a gene; V was cut back by 5 bases and J by 1 base. The germline V gene encodes CDR1 SGHRS and CDR2 YFSETQ. The CDR3 consists of 15 residues. Some clones are missing from TCRdb's copy, which holds only in-frame ones; the method was immunoSEQ multiplex PCR. The data show roughly 500,000 clones, roughly 83% seen once. Sample: PBMCs. The TCR sequence derives from a woman in her 40s in good health. Some clones in this sample may be carry-over from other donors' samples. The chain employs TRBV5-1 and TRBJ2-1; 7 positions agree with TRBD1. The CDR3 nucleotides are TGCGCCAGCAGGCCCGGGACAGATTCCTACAATGAGCAGTTCTTC. It translates to CASRPGTDSYNEQFF. The full variable domain, completed using reference TRBV5-1 and TRBJ2-1, is KAGVTQTPRYLIKTRGQQVTLSCSPISGHRSVSWYQQTPGQGLQFLFEYFSETQRNKGNFPGRFSGRQFSNSRSEMNVSTLELGDSALYLCASRPGTDSYNEQFFGPGTRLTVL.